These 28 T cell receptor beta chains share one sample of origin, sequenced in a study of cytomegalovirus exposure and HLA in healthy donors. Clones were sequenced by immunoSEQ multiplex PCR, and TCRdb holds only the in-frame ones, with some missing. The sample lists fewer than 120,000 clones, approximately 87% seen once, with around 1.4% in the top ten. Sequencing was carried out using PBMCs. These receptors were taken from a woman in her 30s in good health and CMV-seropositive.

The chain uses TRBV10-1 and TRBJ2-3, with a possible D match to TRBD2 (5 bases). This CDR3 contains 14 residues. Germline loops: CDR1 WNHNN, CDR2 SYGVQD (reference sequence). The V end lost 4 bases, the J end lost 0 bases, and 8 bases lay between the germline ends. Here the CDR3 DNA reads TGCGCCAGCAGTGGGCGGACTAGCACAGATACGCAGTATTTT. The encoded protein is CASSGRTSTDTQYF.

The chain carries TRBV29-1 and TRBJ2-1, with 11 bases lining up with TRBD2. CDR1 is SQVTM, CDR2 ANQGSEA, per germline. CDR3 length equals 15 residues. Germline trimming cut 6 bases from V and 0 bases from J; bases unmatched to any gene: 4. For the CDR3, the DNA is TGCAGCGTGCACACTAGCGGGAGCTCCTACAATGAGCAGTTCTTC. Its translation: CSVHTSGSSYNEQFF.

V usage is TRBV12-5 and J usage is TRBJ2-5; D is unclear. There are 14 residues in the CDR3. Per germline, CDR1 LGHNT and CDR2 FRNRAP. V dropped 5 bases and J dropped 1 base, with 11 bases sitting between them. In DNA, the CDR3 is TGTGCTAGTGGTCATCGACTCAGCCAAGAGACCCAGTACTTC. Its protein product is CASGHRLSQETQYF.

The rearrangement uses TRBV9 and TRBJ1-2, with TRBD1 matching 9 bases. V trimming: 3 bases; J trimming: 3 bases; junction bases outside the gene matches: 6. The CDR3 sequence is 15 residues long. Germline values: CDR1 SGDLS, CDR2 YYNGEE. Written as DNA, the CDR3 is TGTGCCAGCAGCGGCCGACAGGGGGAGGACTATGGCTACACCTTC. Translation: CASSGRQGEDYGYTF.

V gene TRBV13 combines with J gene TRBJ2-7, with TRBD2 matching 8 bases. Germline-derived CDR1 and CDR2 are PRHDT and FYEKMQ (reference sequence). This CDR3 has 14 amino acids. The ends lost 6 bases at V and 1 base at J; junction bases unmatched: 5. The CDR3 is CASRRGGRSYEQYF. The CDR3 DNA sequence: TGTGCCAGCAGACGGGGGGGCCGGTCCTACGAGCAGTACTTC.

V gene TRBV5-1 combines with J gene TRBJ1-5; 8 bases agree with TRBD1. The J segment lost 5 bases and the V segment lost 3 bases, leaving 4 bases of the junction unmatched. Germline V CDR1 and CDR2: SGHRS, YFSETQ. CDR3 length: 14 residues. The DNA of the CDR3 is TGCGCCAGCAGCTGGACAGGGTTTGATCAGCCCCAGCATTTT. Translation: CASSWTGFDQPQHF.

The chain is built from TRBV15 and TRBJ2-5; D possibly corresponds to TRBD1 (6 bases). The V gene's germline CDR1 is LNHNV and CDR2 YYDKDF (reference sequence). Trimming shortened V by 1 base and J by 3 bases, and 12 bases separated the two germline ends. The CDR3 covers 15 residues. The CDR3 is CATSRVGAGEETQYF. The DNA for the CDR3 is TGTGCCACCAGCAGAGTCGGGGCAGGGGAAGAGACCCAGTACTTC.

The chain is built from TRBV5-1 and TRBJ1-2, with 7 positions matching TRBD1. Trimming cost V 4 bases and J 7 bases; bases outside gene matches: 10. The length of the CDR3 is 14 residues. CDR1 and CDR2 from the germline V gene are SGHRS and YFSETQ. The CDR3 region has the DNA TGCGCCAGCAGCGGGACGACAGGGAACGGTGGCTACACCTTC. Translating it yields CASSGTTGNGGYTF.

The genes are TRBV27 and TRBJ1-5, with unresolved D. Trimming pared 2 bases from V and 0 bases from J, leaving 8 bases between. The CDR3 loop spans 15 amino acids. Germline V gives CDR1 MNHEY, CDR2 SMNVEV (reference sequence). This CDR3 reads CASSLSGVSNQPQHF. CDR3 coding DNA: TGTGCCAGCAGTTTAAGCGGGGTTAGCAATCAGCCCCAGCATTTT.

This clone was detected only once. The chain links TRBV7-7 to TRBJ2-3; D is perhaps TRBD1 (5 bases). The CDR3 runs 15 residues. V lost 0 bases to trimming and J lost 4 bases, with 11 bases between them. From germline, CDR1 is SSHAT and CDR2 FNYEAQ (reference sequence). The CDR3 nucleotides are TGTGCCAGCAGCTTAGCTCCAGGGTGGGCAGATACGCAGTATTTT. This translates into CASSLAPGWADTQYF.

This clone came up once. The rearrangement links TRBV30 to TRBJ1-4; TRBD1 agrees at 8 bases. Looked up from germline, CDR1 is GTSNPN and CDR2 is SVGIG (reference sequence). The CDR3 is 15 residues long. V shed 2 bases, J shed 5 bases, and the junction held 7 bases outside the gene matches. The CDR3 sequence is CAWSLTGGMNEKLFF. CDR3 DNA: TGTGCCTGGAGTCTAACAGGGGGGATGAATGAAAAACTGTTTTTT.

The V gene is TRBV2, the J gene TRBJ2-1; TRBD1 matches at 12 bases. CDR3 size: 14 residues. Per germline, CDR1 SNHLY and CDR2 FYNNEI. With V trimmed by 5 bases and J by 7 bases, 3 bases remained unmatched. CDR3 residues: CASSRDRGPNEQFF. The CDR3 coding sequence is TGTGCCAGCAGTCGGGACAGGGGGCCAAATGAGCAGTTCTTC.

The J gene is TRBJ2-7, the V gene TRBV5-4; no clear D. V was shortened by 4 bases and J by 3 bases, with 8 bases between the two germline ends. The CDR3 runs to 12 residues. CDR1 and CDR2 (germline): SGHNT, YYREEE (reference sequence). CDR3 in DNA: TGTGCCAGCAGCGCGGTTGGCTACGAGCAGTACTTC. Amino acids: CASSAVGYEQYF.

The chain combines TRBV5-4 with TRBJ2-3; D uncertain. CDR1 SGHNT and CDR2 YYREEE come from the germline V gene (reference sequence). The V end lost 2 bases, the J end lost 8 bases, and 6 bases lay between the germline ends. The CDR3 is made up of 11 amino acids. The CDR3 nucleotides read TGTGCCAGCAGCTTTGATAGTACGCAGTATTTT. As protein: CASSFDSTQYF.

V usage is TRBV4-3 and J usage is TRBJ1-1, with TRBD1 as a possible D gene (5 bases). V shed 3 bases and J shed 1 base, with 12 bases lying between them. This CDR3 contains 15 residues. Germline V lookup: CDR1 LGHNA, CDR2 YSLEER. This chain's CDR3 is CASSQGTARNTEAFF. CDR3 sequence (DNA): TGCGCCAGCAGCCAGGGGACTGCACGGAACACTGAAGCTTTCTTT.

A word on this clone: Mismatch with germline at one junction end may stem from a read error. The genes are TRBV5-8 and TRBJ1-4; 7 nucleotides agree with TRBD1. Germline V gene sequence: CDR1 SGHTS, CDR2 YDEGEE. This CDR3 spans 11 amino acids. DNA of the CDR3: TGCTCCAGGGGGGATGGCGAAAAACTGTTTTTT. Its protein product is CSRGDGEKLFF.

As DNA, the CDR3 is TGTGCCAGCAGTGAAGGCAGTGAGCAGTTCTTC. This translates into CASSEGSEQFF. The gene calls are TRBV2 and TRBJ2-1; D is unresolved. V lost 1 base to trimming and J lost 9 bases, with 4 bases between them. CDR3 length: 11 residues. CDR1 and CDR2 from the germline V gene are SNHLY and FYNNEI.

The chain recombines TRBV6-1 with TRBJ2-7; a possible D gene is TRBD2 (6 bases). V was shortened by 0 bases and J by 2 bases, with 14 bases between the two germline ends. Germline values: CDR1 MNHNS, CDR2 SASEGT. CDR3 size: 16 residues. CDR3: CASSEAYGGWPYEQYF. The CDR3 coding sequence is TGTGCCAGCAGTGAAGCATACGGGGGATGGCCCTACGAGCAGTACTTC.

The V and J genes are TRBV5-4 and TRBJ1-6; TRBD1 agrees at 10 bases. Germline CDR1 is SGHNT and CDR2 is YYREEE (reference sequence). The V segment lost 3 bases and the J segment 6 bases; nucleotides outside the gene matches: 3. The CDR3 contains 15 residues. CDR3: CASSWTGGPNSPLHF. Written as DNA, the CDR3 is TGTGCCAGCAGCTGGACAGGGGGACCTAATTCACCCCTCCACTTT. Variable domain in full (rest from reference TRBV5-4 and TRBJ1-6): ETGVTQSPTHLIKTRGQQVTLRCSSQSGHNTVSWYQQALGQGPQFIFQYYREEENGRGNFPPRFSGLQFPNYSSELNVNALELDDSALYLCASSWTGGPNSPLHFGNGTRLTVT.

The V gene is TRBV7-6, the J gene TRBJ2-1; 7 positions match TRBD1. CDR3 length equals 16 residues. The J segment lost 5 bases and the V segment lost 5 bases, leaving 12 bases of the junction unmatched. Germline V CDR1 and CDR2: SGHVS, FNYEAQ. The CDR3 nucleotides are TGTGCCAGCAGCCCAAACAGGGGTATGGGGCACAATGAGCAGTTCTTC. This encodes CASSPNRGMGHNEQFF.

The chain links TRBV7-3 to TRBJ1-1; 7 bases line up with TRBD1. V lost 5 bases and J lost 6; bases outside the gene matches: 9. Per the germline V gene, CDR1 is SGHTA and CDR2 is FQGTGA. CDR3 length: 14 residues. The CDR3 DNA sequence: TGTGCCAGCAGCGCGGGACAGACGGGCGCTGAAGCTTTCTTT. It specifies CASSAGQTGAEAFF.

The chain has TRBV6-5 and TRBJ2-1; 9 bases are shared with TRBD1. The V segment lost 4 bases and the J segment 6 bases; nucleotides outside the gene matches: 1. Germline V gives CDR1 MNHEY, CDR2 SVGAGI. The CDR3 has 13 residues. The CDR3 DNA is TGTGCCAGCAGTTCGGACAGGGGCAATGAGCAGTTCTTC. Protein sequence: CASSSDRGNEQFF.

The rearrangement uses TRBV30 and TRBJ2-6, with a possible D match to TRBD2 (5 bases). The V gene lost 0 bases and the J gene lost 2 bases, with 17 bases spanning the gap. This CDR3 comprises 18 residues. Germline CDR1 and CDR2: GTSNPN and SVGIG (reference sequence). The DNA for the CDR3 is TGTGCCTGGAGTGTCTGGAGGACTTCCACCCCTGGGGCCAACGTCCTGACTTTC. Translated: CAWSVWRTSTPGANVLTF. The full variable domain, its missing parts supplied by reference TRBV30 and TRBJ2-6, is SQTIHQWPATLVQPVGSPLSLECTVEGTSNPNLYWYRQAAGRGLQLLFYSVGIGQISSEVPQNLSASRPQDRQFILSSKKLLLSDSGFYLCAWSVWRTSTPGANVLTFGAGSRLTVL.

The chain carries TRBV4-3 and TRBJ2-7; 11 bases match TRBD2. The CDR3 is made up of 15 amino acids. Germline loops: CDR1 LGHNA, CDR2 YSLEER. J lost 2 bases, V lost 4 bases, and 4 bases had no gene match. CDR3 in amino acids: CASSLASGGTYEQYF. In DNA form, the CDR3 reads TGCGCCAGCAGCCTCGCTAGCGGGGGGACCTACGAGCAGTACTTC.

The chain carries TRBV7-9 and TRBJ2-7; weak D call: TRBD1 (6 bases). The ends were cut back, 6 bases at V and 2 bases at J, with 14 bases in the middle. This CDR3 comprises 14 residues. Germline CDR1 and CDR2: SEHNR and FQNEAQ (reference sequence). As DNA, the CDR3 is TGTGCCAGCAGTTTCGGCGGACAGCCCTACGAGCAGTACTTC. Protein: CASSFGGQPYEQYF.

The chain couples TRBV10-2 to TRBJ1-5; D gene uncertain. Trimming shortened V by 2 bases and J by 4 bases, and 3 bases separated the two germline ends. In germline, CDR1 is WSHSY, CDR2 SAAADI. CDR3 length: 12 amino acids. The CDR3 spells CASSEPNQPQHF. DNA of the CDR3: TGCGCCAGCAGTGAGCCGAATCAGCCCCAGCATTTT.

The CDR3 region is CASRPKGGEYNEQFF. The DNA for the CDR3 is TGTGCCAGCAGACCGAAGGGGGGGGAATACAATGAGCAGTTCTTC. The V and J genes are TRBV6-5 and TRBJ2-1; a possible D gene is TRBD2 (7 bases). Trimming pared 6 bases from V and 4 bases from J, leaving 16 bases between. The germline V gene encodes CDR1 MNHEY and CDR2 SVGAGI. This CDR3 has 15 residues.

This clone was counted between two and nine times. V is TRBV11-2 and J is TRBJ2-2, with D tentatively TRBD1 (5 bases). Germline V lookup: CDR1 SGHAT, CDR2 FQNNGV. V lost 6 bases to trimming and J lost 5 bases, with 7 bases between them. This CDR3 has 12 amino acids. The CDR3 DNA reads TGTGCCAGCAGTGCAGGGACCGGGGAGCTGTTTTTT. Amino acids: CASSAGTGELFF.